This is a list of T cell receptor beta chains from one sample in a study of T cells after yellow fever vaccination. From the 5' RACE reads, TCRdb called clonotypes with MiXCR, one entry per CDR3 protein. The sample records around 600,000 distinct CDR3 sequences, around an eighth being singletons. The specimen was PBMCs, collected on the day of the yellow fever booster vaccination. The receptors shown here come from a man aged 30 to 39 who received the YFV17D yellow fever vaccine. Both conserved end residues are part of each CDR3. The D gene is left open where the match is weak. Clone size is not always given. Where it is, it says once, few, many or a class for expanded clones.

clone size: -; D gene: -; V gene: TRBV7-9; J gene: TRBJ2-2; CDR3 DNA: TGTGCCAGCAGCCCCACGACGGACACCGGGGAGCTGTTTTTT; CDR3 protein: CASSPTTDTGELFF
clone size: -; D gene: -; V gene: TRBV7-6; J gene: TRBJ2-3; CDR3 DNA: TGTGCCAGCAGCCGCAGTCCCGGGCTCACAGATACGCAGTATTTT; CDR3 protein: CASSRSPGLTDTQYF
clone size: -; D gene: -; V gene: TRBV7-2; J gene: TRBJ2-1; CDR3 DNA: TGTGCCAGCAGCTCCGGATTTGAGCAGTTCTTC; CDR3 protein: CASSSGFEQFF
clone size: few; D gene: TRBD2; V gene: TRBV20-1; J gene: TRBJ2-2; CDR3 DNA: TGCAGTGCTAGACATAGCGGGAGAGGTACCGGGGAGCTGTTTTTT; CDR3 protein: CSARHSGRGTGELFF
clone size: -; D gene: TRBD2; V gene: TRBV7-9; J gene: TRBJ2-1; CDR3 DNA: TGTGCCAGCAGCTTTTCCCCCGGGAGGGGACTCAATGAGCAGTTCTTC; CDR3 protein: CASSFSPGRGLNEQFF
clone size: -; D gene: -; V gene: TRBV7-9; J gene: TRBJ2-1; CDR3 DNA: TGTGCCAGCAGTAACGACTCTAGTGCGGAGTTCTTC; CDR3 protein: CASSNDSSAEFF
clone size: few; D gene: -; V gene: TRBV20-1; J gene: TRBJ2-7; CDR3 DNA: TGCAGTGCATGGTTCTACGAGCAGTACTTC; CDR3 protein: CSAWFYEQYF
clone size: few; D gene: -; V gene: TRBV5-1; J gene: TRBJ1-4; CDR3 DNA: TGCGCCAGCAGCTTGGCTCGCGGCCAAGTTGCCGAAAAACTGTTTTTT; CDR3 protein: CASSLARGQVAEKLFF
clone size: few; D gene: -; V gene: TRBV5-1; J gene: TRBJ2-1; CDR3 DNA: TGCGCCAGCAGCTTGGGCGGGGCCAATATTTACAATGAGCAGTTCTTC; CDR3 protein: CASSLGGANIYNEQFF
clone size: many; D gene: -; V gene: TRBV27; J gene: TRBJ2-3; CDR3 DNA: TGTGCCAGCAGCCCACCGTGGAGCACAGATACGCAGTATTTT; CDR3 protein: CASSPPWSTDTQYF
clone size: few; D gene: -; V gene: TRBV6-1; J gene: TRBJ2-1; CDR3 DNA: TGTGCCAGCAGCACCGGAGGGGCCAGCTCCTACAATGAGCAGTTCTTC; CDR3 protein: CASSTGGASSYNEQFF
clone size: -; D gene: TRBD2; V gene: TRBV20-1; J gene: TRBJ2-7; CDR3 DNA: TGCAGTGCAGGAAGGCCTAGCGGGGCTTCCCTGGAGCAGTACTTC; CDR3 protein: CSAGRPSGASLEQYF
clone size: many; D gene: -; V gene: TRBV7-2; J gene: TRBJ1-2; CDR3 DNA: TGTGCCAGCAGCCCACGACAAGGTAGCTATGGCTACACCTTC; CDR3 protein: CASSPRQGSYGYTF
clone size: few; D gene: -; V gene: TRBV20-1; J gene: TRBJ2-7; CDR3 DNA: TGCAGTGCGAAACCCGGGACCTCCTACGAGCAGTACTTC; CDR3 protein: CSAKPGTSYEQYF
clone size: few; D gene: -; V gene: TRBV19; J gene: TRBJ2-7; CDR3 DNA: TGTGCCAGTAGTATAGCCGAGGGATCCTACGAGCAGTACTTC; CDR3 protein: CASSIAEGSYEQYF
clone size: few; D gene: -; V gene: TRBV12-3/TRBV12-4; J gene: TRBJ2-5; CDR3 DNA: TGTGCCAGCAGTACCCGGACTCACCATAGGACCCAGTACTTC; CDR3 protein: CASSTRTHHRTQYF
clone size: -; D gene: TRBD2; V gene: TRBV6-1; J gene: TRBJ2-5; CDR3 DNA: TGTGCCAGCACGGCTAGCGGCAACCAAGAGACCCAGTACTTC; CDR3 protein: CASTASGNQETQYF
clone size: few; D gene: -; V gene: TRBV24-1; J gene: TRBJ2-7; CDR3 DNA: TGTGCCACCAGCTCCACGGGCCGATCCTACGAGCAGTACTTC; CDR3 protein: CATSSTGRSYEQYF
clone size: -; D gene: TRBD1; V gene: TRBV14; J gene: TRBJ2-1; CDR3 DNA: TGTGCCAGCAGCCGGGACAGCCGAATGACTTACAATGAGCAGTTCTTC; CDR3 protein: CASSRDSRMTYNEQFF
clone size: -; D gene: TRBD2; V gene: TRBV20-1; J gene: TRBJ2-1; CDR3 DNA: TGCAGTGTCTTAACCAGCGGGAGGTTCAATGAGCAGTTCTTC; CDR3 protein: CSVLTSGRFNEQFF
clone size: -; D gene: TRBD1; V gene: TRBV5-6; J gene: TRBJ2-4; CDR3 DNA: TGTGCCAGCAGCCCCGGGCCAGGGGGCTGGGACATTCAGTACTTC; CDR3 protein: CASSPGPGGWDIQYF
clone size: -; D gene: -; V gene: TRBV30; J gene: TRBJ1-1; CDR3 DNA: TGTGCCTGGATAGTTGTGCCGGTCCTAAATTTATGGAAGGCTGAAGCTTTCTTT; CDR3 protein: CAWIVVPVLNLWKAEAFF
clone size: -; D gene: -; V gene: TRBV20-1; J gene: TRBJ2-1; CDR3 DNA: TGCAGTGCTAGAGGCAAACTAGTTTTCCATGAGCAGTTCTTC; CDR3 protein: CSARGKLVFHEQFF
clone size: few; D gene: TRBD2; V gene: TRBV6-2/TRBV6-3; J gene: TRBJ2-2; CDR3 DNA: TGTGCCAGCAGTTACGACGGGACTAGCGGAACGAACACCGGGGAGCTGTTTTTT; CDR3 protein: CASSYDGTSGTNTGELFF
clone size: few; D gene: -; V gene: TRBV12-3/TRBV12-4; J gene: TRBJ2-1; CDR3 DNA: TGTGCCAGCAGGATTCGACTGGGTCCAAGCAATGAGCAGTTCTTC; CDR3 protein: CASRIRLGPSNEQFF
clone size: -; D gene: -; V gene: TRBV5-1; J gene: TRBJ1-2; CDR3 DNA: TGCGCCAGCAGCCCGGTCCTTGGACCCACTAACTATGGCTACACCTTC; CDR3 protein: CASSPVLGPTNYGYTF
clone size: -; D gene: -; V gene: TRBV20-1; J gene: TRBJ2-1; CDR3 DNA: TGCAGTGCTAGGCGGGGCGGGACCTACAATGAGCAGTTCTTC; CDR3 protein: CSARRGGTYNEQFF
clone size: -; D gene: -; V gene: TRBV7-9; J gene: TRBJ2-1; CDR3 DNA: TGTGCCAGCAGCTTAGTGGTACGTGGTGAGCAGTTCTTC; CDR3 protein: CASSLVVRGEQFF
clone size: few; D gene: -; V gene: TRBV7-6; J gene: TRBJ2-2; CDR3 DNA: TGTGCCAGCAGCTTAGTTAGCCTCGGGGAGCTGTTTTTT; CDR3 protein: CASSLVSLGELFF
clone size: few; D gene: -; V gene: TRBV24-1; J gene: TRBJ2-1; CDR3 DNA: TGTGCCACCCCCTCTGCAGGAAGACACAATGAGCAGTTCTTC; CDR3 protein: CATPSAGRHNEQFF
clone size: -; D gene: TRBD1; V gene: TRBV28; J gene: TRBJ2-7; CDR3 DNA: TGTGCCAGTCTACAGGGGTCCTACGAGCAGTACTTC; CDR3 protein: CASLQGSYEQYF
clone size: few; D gene: -; V gene: TRBV20-1; J gene: TRBJ2-1; CDR3 DNA: TGCAGTGCTAGAGATCTCCCGAGAGAACAGATTAATGAGCAGTTCTTC; CDR3 protein: CSARDLPREQINEQFF
clone size: few; D gene: -; V gene: TRBV7-2; J gene: TRBJ2-3; CDR3 DNA: TGTGCCAGCAGCCCGGGCGGGGATTATACGCAGTATTTT; CDR3 protein: CASSPGGDYTQYF
clone size: -; D gene: -; V gene: TRBV5-6; J gene: TRBJ2-1; CDR3 DNA: TGTGCCAGCAGCCCCTCCTTGGACAATGAGCAGTTCTTC; CDR3 protein: CASSPSLDNEQFF
clone size: few; D gene: -; V gene: TRBV20-1; J gene: TRBJ2-5; CDR3 DNA: TGCAGTGCCTCCGCCGCGGCTAGAAAGGCGGAGACCCAGTACTTC; CDR3 protein: CSASAAARKAETQYF
clone size: -; D gene: TRBD2; V gene: TRBV30; J gene: TRBJ2-2; CDR3 DNA: TGTGCCTGGGGCCCGGGACTAGCGGGAGTCGGGGAGCTGTTTTTT; CDR3 protein: CAWGPGLAGVGELFF
clone size: -; D gene: -; V gene: TRBV7-9; J gene: TRBJ1-1; CDR3 DNA: TGTGCCAGCAGCCCCGGGATTAACACTGAAGCTTTCTTT; CDR3 protein: CASSPGINTEAFF
clone size: -; D gene: -; V gene: TRBV7-2; J gene: TRBJ2-5; CDR3 DNA: TGTGCCAGCAGCTTAGTAGGAGGGCCGGGGGAGACCCAGTACTTC; CDR3 protein: CASSLVGGPGETQYF
clone size: -; D gene: -; V gene: TRBV20-1; J gene: TRBJ2-2; CDR3 DNA: TGCAGTGCCGCCCCCGGGACCCTCAGCACCGGGGAGCTGTTTTTT; CDR3 protein: CSAAPGTLSTGELFF
clone size: many; D gene: TRBD2; V gene: TRBV28; J gene: TRBJ2-7; CDR3 DNA: TGTGCCAGCAGTCCTGATGGGCTAGCGGGCTCCTACGAGCAGTACTTC; CDR3 protein: CASSPDGLAGSYEQYF
clone size: -; D gene: -; V gene: TRBV10-3; J gene: TRBJ2-1; CDR3 DNA: TGTGCCATCAGCCGAGGGGACACTGCGTTCTTC; CDR3 protein: CAISRGDTAFF
clone size: few; D gene: -; V gene: TRBV7-9; J gene: TRBJ2-7; CDR3 DNA: TGTGCCAGCAGCTTAGGGGACATAACCTACGAGCAGTACTTC; CDR3 protein: CASSLGDITYEQYF
clone size: -; D gene: -; V gene: TRBV6-5; J gene: TRBJ1-5; CDR3 DNA: TGTGCCAGCAGTTACGTGGCCGGTTATCAGCCCCAGCATTTT; CDR3 protein: CASSYVAGYQPQHF
clone size: -; D gene: -; V gene: TRBV7-9; J gene: TRBJ1-1; CDR3 DNA: TGTGCCAGCAGCTCCATTTACCCAACTGAAGCTTTCTTT; CDR3 protein: CASSSIYPTEAFF
clone size: many; D gene: -; V gene: TRBV12-5; J gene: TRBJ2-1; CDR3 DNA: TGTGCTAGTGGGCTTAAGAATGAGCAGTTCTTC; CDR3 protein: CASGLKNEQFF
clone size: few; D gene: -; V gene: TRBV7-9; J gene: TRBJ1-6; CDR3 DNA: TGTGCCAGCAGCTTAGGCTCAAGTGGACACCGCTCACCCCTCCACTTT; CDR3 protein: CASSLGSSGHRSPLHF
clone size: few; D gene: TRBD1; V gene: TRBV25-1; J gene: TRBJ1-3; CDR3 DNA: TGTGCCAGCAGTGACCCGAGTGGGACAGCCAAGCTTTCTTCTGGAAACACCATATATTTT; CDR3 protein: CASSDPSGTAKLSSGNTIYF
clone size: few; D gene: -; V gene: TRBV5-1; J gene: TRBJ2-1; CDR3 DNA: TGCGCCAGCAGCGGCGGGGTGCGGCCCTCCTACAATGAGCAGTTCTTC; CDR3 protein: CASSGGVRPSYNEQFF
clone size: -; D gene: TRBD2; V gene: TRBV10-3; J gene: TRBJ2-2; CDR3 DNA: TGTGCCAGCAAGTGGGGAGGGCCCGGGGAGCTGTTTTTT; CDR3 protein: CASKWGGPGELFF
clone size: -; D gene: -; V gene: TRBV5-4; J gene: TRBJ2-2; CDR3 DNA: TGTGCCAGCAGCTTGCAAAGTTACACCGGGGAGCTGTTTTTT; CDR3 protein: CASSLQSYTGELFF
clone size: -; D gene: TRBD2; V gene: TRBV19; J gene: TRBJ2-1; CDR3 DNA: TGTGCCAGTACTCTAAGACTAGCGGGAGCCTCTAATGAGCAGTTCTTC; CDR3 protein: CASTLRLAGASNEQFF
clone size: -; D gene: -; V gene: TRBV23-1; J gene: TRBJ2-1; CDR3 DNA: TGCGCCAGCAGTCAATCGTTGGGGGAACAAGTCCCCAATGAGCAGTTCTTC; CDR3 protein: CASSQSLGEQVPNEQFF
clone size: -; D gene: -; V gene: TRBV7-9; J gene: TRBJ2-7; CDR3 DNA: TGTGCCAGCAGCTTAGAGGCGAGCCCACTCTACGAGCAGTACTTC; CDR3 protein: CASSLEASPLYEQYF
clone size: few; D gene: -; V gene: TRBV7-8; J gene: TRBJ2-7; CDR3 DNA: TGTGCCAGCAGCTTAGCCGGGGGCGGGCAGTACTTC; CDR3 protein: CASSLAGGGQYF
clone size: few; D gene: -; V gene: TRBV29-1; J gene: TRBJ2-3; CDR3 DNA: TGCAGCGTTGAAATCTCGCGGAGCACAGATACGCAGTATTTT; CDR3 protein: CSVEISRSTDTQYF
clone size: many; D gene: TRBD1; V gene: TRBV5-1; J gene: TRBJ2-3; CDR3 DNA: TGCGCCAGCAGCTTGCAGGGACAGCGCACAGATACGCAGTATTTT; CDR3 protein: CASSLQGQRTDTQYF
clone size: -; D gene: TRBD1; V gene: TRBV27; J gene: TRBJ2-6; CDR3 DNA: TGTGCCAGCAGTTCTCACCGGGACAGGGTAGCTGGGGCCAACGTCCTGACTTTC; CDR3 protein: CASSSHRDRVAGANVLTF